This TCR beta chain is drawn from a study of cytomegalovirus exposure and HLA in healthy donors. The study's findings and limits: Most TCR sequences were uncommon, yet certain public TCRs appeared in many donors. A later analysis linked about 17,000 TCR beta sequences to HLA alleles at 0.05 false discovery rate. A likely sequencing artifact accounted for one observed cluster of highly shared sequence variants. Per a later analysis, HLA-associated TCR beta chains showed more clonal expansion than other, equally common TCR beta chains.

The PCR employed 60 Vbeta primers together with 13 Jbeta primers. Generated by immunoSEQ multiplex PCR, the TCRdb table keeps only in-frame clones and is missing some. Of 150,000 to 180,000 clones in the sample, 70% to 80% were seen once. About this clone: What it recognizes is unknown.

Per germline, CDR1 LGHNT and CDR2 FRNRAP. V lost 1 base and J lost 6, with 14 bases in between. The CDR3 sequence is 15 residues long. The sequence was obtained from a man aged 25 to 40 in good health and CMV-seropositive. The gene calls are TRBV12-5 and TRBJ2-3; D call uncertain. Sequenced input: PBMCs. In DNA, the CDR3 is TGTGCTAGTGGTTTGGGTGGGCTGCTCGCGGATACGCAGTATTTT. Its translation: CASGLGGLLADTQYF. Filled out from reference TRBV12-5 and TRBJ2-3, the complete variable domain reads DARVTQTPRHKVTEMGQEVTMRCQPILGHNTVFWYRQTMMQGLELLAYFRNRAPLDDSGMPKDRFSAEMPDATLATLKIQPSEPRDSAVYFCASGLGGLLADTQYFGPGTRLTVL.